A selection of T cell receptor beta chains follows, all from one sample in a study of cytomegalovirus exposure and HLA in healthy donors. The assay was immunoSEQ multiplex PCR, and TCRdb's table has in-frame clones only and misses some. The sample lists 78,000 or so clones, approximately 66% occurring once. Sequenced: PBMCs. The receptors come from a male donor in good health and CMV-seropositive. Each CDR3 is given with its conserved first and last residue. A D gene is named only where the DNA matches it firmly. Clone size, where shown, is once, few, many, or a class for clones that have expanded.

.	TRBV6-1	TRBD1	TRBJ1-4	CASSARDRVFAGPTNEKLFF	TGTGCCAGCAGTGCCCGGGACAGGGTCTTTGCAGGGCCAACTAATGAAAAACTGTTTTTT
.	TRBV28	TRBD1	TRBJ1-5	CASSHDRVGNQPQHF	TGTGCCAGCAGCCATGACAGGGTAGGCAATCAGCCCCAGCATTTT
.	TRBV18	.	TRBJ1-1	CASSPLLGRGGGEAFF	TGTGCCAGCTCACCCCTCCTAGGGAGGGGAGGGGGTGAAGCTTTCTTT
.	TRBV27	TRBD2	TRBJ2-7	CASSPREERETYEQYF	TGTGCCAGCAGTCCCAGGGAAGAGCGGGAAACCTACGAGCAGTACTTC
.	TRBV30	.	TRBJ2-7	CAWDSAGYEQYF	TGTGCCTGGGACTCAGCGGGCTACGAGCAGTACTTC
.	TRBV10-3	.	TRBJ2-7	CAISESRQNYEQYF	TGTGCCATCAGTGAGTCGCGGCAGAACTACGAGCAGTACTTC
.	TRBV6-1	.	TRBJ1-2	CASSDGGRRSGYTF	TGTGCCAGCAGTGACGGGGGAAGGCGAAGTGGCTACACCTTC
.	TRBV19	TRBD1	TRBJ2-7	CASSIRKETGTEQYF	TGTGCCAGTAGTATAAGGAAGGAGACAGGGACGGAGCAGTACTTC
.	TRBV7-2	TRBD1	TRBJ2-5	CASSLGLWDRQETQYF	TGTGCCAGCAGCTTAGGGCTATGGGACAGGCAAGAGACCCAGTACTTC
.	TRBV7-8	.	TRBJ2-2	CASSPLFSPNTGELFF	TGTGCCAGCAGCCCCCTCTTTAGCCCCAACACCGGGGAGCTGTTTTTT
.	TRBV28	.	TRBJ1-2	CASSQTTNLGYTF	TGTGCCAGCAGTCAAACGACAAACTTAGGCTACACCTTC
.	TRBV7-9	.	TRBJ2-7	CSSSSSGGTNYEQYF	TGTTCCAGCAGCTCTTCAGGGGGGACGAACTACGAGCAGTACTTC
.	TRBV27	TRBD2	TRBJ2-7	CASSPLRTSGFRNEQYF	TGTGCCAGCAGTCCCTTAAGGACTAGCGGCTTTAGGAACGAGCAGTACTTC
.	TRBV9	.	TRBJ1-2	CASSVNSNYGYTF	TGTGCCAGCAGCGTAAACAGCAACTATGGCTACACCTTC
.	TRBV28	.	TRBJ2-7	CASRARGASFSYEQYF	TGTGCCAGCAGGGCTCGGGGGGCCTCCTTTTCCTACGAGCAGTACTTC
few	TRBV29-1	.	TRBJ2-7	CSVGGAQEQYF	TGCAGCGTTGGAGGCGCGCAAGAGCAGTACTTC
.	TRBV6-4	.	TRBJ2-2	CASSEAGRTGELFF	TGTGCCAGCAGTGAGGCAGGGCGGACCGGGGAGCTGTTTTTT
.	TRBV5-6	.	TRBJ2-5	CASSPRQKTETQYF	TGTGCCAGCAGCCCAAGACAAAAAACGGAGACCCAGTACTTC
.	TRBV23-1	TRBD1	TRBJ2-5	CASSQSGQKETQYF	TGCGCCAGCAGTCAATCGGGACAGAAAGAGACCCAGTACTTC
.	TRBV9	.	TRBJ2-1	CASSPQGGHNEQFF	TGTGCCAGCAGCCCCCAAGGCGGCCACAATGAGCAGTTCTTC
once	TRBV5-4	TRBD1	TRBJ2-3	CASSKGGSTDTQYF	TGTGCCAGCAGCAAAGGGGGCTCAACAGATACGCAGTATTTT
few	TRBV6-6	.	TRBJ2-3	CASSYVSTDTQYF	TGTGCCAGCAGTTACGTCTCCACAGATACGCAGTATTTT